The 28 T cell receptor beta chains below come from one sample, sequenced in a study of blood T cell repertoires in COVID-19. Sequencing was performed with immunoSEQ multiplex PCR; in TCRdb, only in-frame clones are kept and a portion is missing. The sample includes about 210,000 clones, 88% of them seen just once. The sample consisted of peripheral blood. The receptor set was obtained from a man in his 70s with acute or convalescent COVID-19.

V and J are TRBV19 and TRBJ2-7; 7 bases map to TRBD1. The CDR3 covers 13 residues. Trimming took 4 bases from V and 2 from J; bases not matched to a gene: 2. Per the germline V gene, CDR1 is LNHDA and CDR2 is SQIVND (reference sequence). The DNA of the CDR3 is TGTGCCAGTAGTAGGGACAGTACCTACGAGCAGTACTTC. Its protein is CASSRDSTYEQYF.

V usage is TRBV3-1 (or the pseudogene TRBV3-2) and J usage is TRBJ2-2; D ambiguous. The V end lost 1 base, the J end lost 1 base, and 10 bases lay between the germline ends. The germline V gene encodes CDR1 LGHDT and CDR2 YNNKEL (reference sequence). This CDR3 has 16 residues. CDR3 region: CASSQAGFRNTGELFF. CDR3 nucleotides: TGTGCCAGCAGCCAAGCGGGTTTCAGGAACACCGGGGAGCTGTTTTTT.

The V and J genes are TRBV28 and TRBJ2-7, with D hard to call. The germline V gene encodes CDR1 MDHEN and CDR2 SYDVKM. The CDR3 covers 12 residues. Trimming removed 5 bases from V and 12 bases from J, with 17 bases in between. The CDR3 DNA reads as TGTGCCAGCAGTACTAACACCCGAGCGCCGTACTTC. This translates into CASSTNTRAPYF.

This chain uses TRBV7-2 with TRBJ2-1; maybe TRBD2 (5 bases). Germline CDR1 is SGHTA and CDR2 is FQGNSA. V lost 2 bases and J lost 1, with 6 bases in between. The CDR3 covers 14 residues. CDR3 loop: CASSLPGSYNEQFF. CDR3 nucleotide sequence: TGTGCCAGCAGCTTACCGGGGTCCTACAATGAGCAGTTCTTC.

The chain employs TRBV11-3 and TRBJ2-1; D not certain. The CDR3 is 14 amino acids. Germline V gives CDR1 SGHNT, CDR2 YENEEA. The ends were cut back, 1 base at V and 7 bases at J, with 11 bases in the middle. CDR3 DNA sequence: TGTGCCAGCAGCTTAGGCTCGACTCAGAATGAGCAGTTCTTC. Translation: CASSLGSTQNEQFF.

The chain links TRBV7-2 to TRBJ2-1, with TRBD2 identical over 9 bases. V dropped 5 bases and J dropped 4; count of bases not matched to a gene: 6. The germline CDR1 and CDR2 sequences are SGHTA and FQGNSA. The CDR3 consists of 15 residues. The CDR3 nucleotides read TGTGCCAGCAGCGCGGGGACTAGCAGGTACAATGAGCAGTTCTTC. It is translated as CASSAGTSRYNEQFF.

The genes are TRBV19 and TRBJ2-1; 12 positions match TRBD2. CDR3 length equals 15 residues. Germline V gene data show CDR1 as LNHDA and CDR2 as SQIVND (reference sequence). After removal of 6 bases from V and 10 bases from J, the junction contained 10 bases not matched to a gene. CDR3 bases: TGTGCCAGTAGAGGGACTAGCGGGTGGCGTACGGAGCAGTTCTTC. As protein: CASRGTSGWRTEQFF.

The chain is built from TRBV5-6 and TRBJ2-5; TRBD1 is a possible D gene (5 bases). V lost 3 bases and J lost 2, with 20 bases in between. The CDR3 has 17 residues. Germline V gene sequence: CDR1 SGHDT, CDR2 YYEEEE. CDR3 coding DNA: TGTGCCAGCAGCTCGGCAGGGCTGGGCGCGAGACAAGAGACCCAGTACTTC. Translation: CASSSAGLGARQETQYF.

A single count supports this clone. V is TRBV14 and J is TRBJ2-7; D remains ambiguous. Germline-derived CDR1 and CDR2 are SGHDN and FVKESK. The CDR3 sequence is 12 residues long. Deletions cut 4 bases from V and 7 bases from J, with 11 bases between. In DNA form, the CDR3 reads TGTGCCAGCAGCCTCAACCCGGTAGAGCAGTACTTC. Amino acids: CASSLNPVEQYF.

The CDR3 spells CASSPGLAGPNSGANVLTF. In DNA, the CDR3 is TGTGCCAGTAGTCCGGGACTAGCGGGACCAAACTCTGGGGCCAACGTCCTGACTTTC. The gene calls are TRBV19 and TRBJ2-6, with 13 bases identical to TRBD2. This CDR3 spans 19 amino acids. Germline V CDR1 and CDR2: LNHDA, SQIVND (reference sequence). Unmatched junction bases numbered 7, after V lost 5 bases and J lost 0 bases.

The chain recombines TRBV19 with TRBJ2-7; 13 nucleotides match TRBD2. V lost 5 bases and J lost 2; bases outside the gene matches: 3. Germline V lookup: CDR1 LNHDA, CDR2 SQIVND (reference sequence). The CDR3 has 15 residues. CDR3 region: CASSPGLAGTYEQYF. CDR3 nucleotide sequence: TGTGCCAGTAGTCCGGGACTAGCGGGGACCTACGAGCAGTACTTC.

The chain employs TRBV4-1 and TRBJ1-1; D uncertain. V was clipped by 5 bases and J by 1 base, with 8 bases between them. Germline CDR1 MGHRA, CDR2 YSYEKL. CDR3 length: 13 residues. CDR3 bases: TGCGCCAGCAGCGTCCAGGAGAACACTGAAGCTTTCTTT. It codes for CASSVQENTEAFF.

The chain links TRBV28 to TRBJ1-6, with D possibly TRBD1 on 6 matching bases. V lost 5 bases and J 10 bases, leaving 21 bases between the germline ends. Germline assignment: CDR1 MDHEN and CDR2 SYDVKM. The CDR3 is made up of 16 amino acids. The CDR3 DNA reads as TGTGCCAGCAGTCCCTGGACAGCACCTACCCGATCACCCCTCCACTTT. Protein: CASSPWTAPTRSPLHF.

This clone appeared a single time. The V and J genes are TRBV6-5 and TRBJ1-3; D is unresolved. Germline loops: CDR1 MNHEY, CDR2 SVGAGI. V was pared by 7 bases and J by 0 bases, with 7 bases between. The CDR3 extends over 13 amino acids. As DNA, the CDR3 is TGTGCCAGCAAGGACTTCTCTGGAAACACCATATATTTT. Translating it yields CASKDFSGNTIYF.

The chain has TRBV7-2 and TRBJ1-4; D may be TRBD1 (6 bases). Trimming stripped 5 bases from V and 13 bases from J, with 17 bases between. The germline CDR1 and CDR2 sequences are SGHTA and FQGNSA. The CDR3 length is 13 residues. CDR3 amino acids: CASSRDTQARLFF. CDR3 nucleotide sequence: TGTGCCAGCAGCCGGGACACCCAAGCCAGACTGTTTTTT.

This clone was counted a few times. The chain couples TRBV6-5 to TRBJ1-1; D unresolved. The CDR3 extends over 11 amino acids. CDR1 is MNHEY and CDR2 is SVGAGI in the germline V gene. The V end was cut by 2 bases, the J end by 7 bases, with 5 bases between. The CDR3 DNA reads TGTGCCAGCAGTTACCAGCGTGAAGCTTTCTTT. Translated, it gives CASSYQREAFF.

The chain is built from TRBV28 and TRBJ1-3, with D tentatively TRBD1 (6 bases). The CDR3 loop spans 15 amino acids. Germline V CDR1 and CDR2: MDHEN, SYDVKM. V was shortened by 4 bases and J by 4 bases, with 14 bases between the two germline ends. The CDR3 coding sequence is TGTGCCAGCAGTTCGAACCAGGGGCTAGGAAACACCATATATTTT. The encoded protein is CASSSNQGLGNTIYF.

The CDR3 region has the DNA TGTGCCAGCACTGACAGTTCAGATACGCAGTATTTT. This codes for CASTDSSDTQYF. This chain uses TRBV2 with TRBJ2-3; possible D gene TRBD1, 5 bases. The CDR3 runs 12 residues. The germline CDR1 and CDR2 sequences are SNHLY and FYNNEI. Between the trimmed V and J ends, which lost 7 bases and 4 bases, there was a span of 9 bases.

The rearrangement uses TRBV24-1 and TRBJ2-1; D remains ambiguous. V gave up 3 bases and J gave up 9 bases, with 14 bases separating them. Germline CDR1 KGHDR, CDR2 SFDVKD. The CDR3 length is 14 residues. CDR3 coding DNA: TGTGCCACCAGTGATCCAACCCCACCGGTTGAGCAGTTCTTC. Translation: CATSDPTPPVEQFF.

This clone has a single count. This chain joins TRBV21-1 and TRBJ1-2; the D call in the table, TRBD1, was not verified against the DNA. TRBV21-1 is labeled a pseudogene. This CDR3 region has 11 residues. The CDR3: CASIRTGGYTF. The CDR3 DNA reads TGTGCCAGCATCAGGACAGGGGGCTACACCTTC.

The chain is built from TRBV11-1 and TRBJ2-2; perhaps TRBD1 as D (6 bases). V lost 6 bases and J lost 7, with 15 bases in between. Germline CDR1 and CDR2: SGHAT and FQDESV (reference sequence). The CDR3 has 14 amino acids. The CDR3 bases are TGTGCCAGCAGGACGACAGGTGGAAACGGGGAGCTGTTTTTT. The encoded protein is CASRTTGGNGELFF.

V is TRBV6-5 and J is TRBJ2-1; no reliable D call. Germline V CDR1 and CDR2: MNHEY, SVGAGI. The CDR3 runs 15 residues. V was clipped by 2 bases and J by 6 bases, with 14 bases between them. The CDR3 DNA reads TGTGCCAGCAGTTACCTACGTACAGACCCCAATGAGCAGTTCTTC. The encoded protein is CASSYLRTDPNEQFF.

The chain joins TRBV5-8 to TRBJ2-7; 7 bases match TRBD1. This CDR3 is 14 amino acids long. J gave up 3 bases and V 0 bases, and 3 bases lay outside the gene matches. From germline, CDR1 is SGHTS and CDR2 YDEGEE. The CDR3 DNA follows: TGTGCCAGCAGCTTGGGACAGGGCCTCTACGAGCAGTACTTC. Translated: CASSLGQGLYEQYF. The whole variable domain, remainder taken from reference TRBV5-8 and TRBJ2-7, is EAGVTQSPTHLIKTRGQQATLRCSPISGHTSVYWYQQALGLGLQFLLWYDEGEERNRGNFPPRFSGRQFPNYSSELNVNALELEDSALYLCASSLGQGLYEQYFGPGTRLTVT.

The rearrangement joins TRBV6-2 or TRBV6-3 to TRBJ2-3; 7 nucleotides match TRBD1. J gave up 4 bases and V 2 bases, and 9 bases lay outside the gene matches. Germline assignment: CDR1 MNHEY and CDR2 SVGEGT. The CDR3 has 16 residues. The CDR3 loop reads CASSYARTGRADTQYF. The CDR3 DNA sequence: TGTGCCAGCAGTTACGCCCGGACAGGCCGGGCAGATACGCAGTATTTT.

The V gene is TRBV18, the J gene TRBJ2-2; D possibly corresponds to TRBD1 (6 bases). The length of the CDR3 is 14 residues. With 2 bases removed from V and 6 bases from J, the gap between germline ends came to 10 bases. CDR1 and CDR2 from the germline V gene are KGHSH and LQKENI. CDR3 amino acids: CASSPSSGAGELFF. CDR3 sequence (DNA): TGTGCCAGCTCACCATCCTCAGGGGCCGGGGAGCTGTTTTTT.

The chain employs TRBV29-1 and TRBJ2-3; 8 positions agree with TRBD1. This CDR3 region has 14 residues. V was pared by 4 bases and J by 1 base, with 4 bases of the junction left unmatched. CDR1 SQVTM and CDR2 ANQGSEA come from the germline V gene. The CDR3 here is CSVGAGGGTDTQYF. The CDR3 DNA reads as TGCAGCGTTGGGGCAGGGGGCGGCACAGATACGCAGTATTTT.

This rearrangement joins TRBV6-2 or TRBV6-3 to TRBJ2-3; the D gene is possibly TRBD2 (6 bases). This CDR3 spans 15 amino acids. Germline CDR1 and CDR2: MNHEY and SVGEGT. V lost 3 bases and J 5 bases, leaving 15 bases between the germline ends. CDR3 sequence reads: CASSYTPSVIDTQYF. The CDR3 coding sequence is TGTGCCAGCAGTTATACACCTAGCGTCATAGATACGCAGTATTTT.

The rearrangement joins TRBV19 to TRBJ2-1; the D gene is possibly TRBD2 (7 bases). The germline V and J ends were trimmed by 11 bases and 2 bases, with 16 bases remaining between them. From germline, CDR1 is LNHDA and CDR2 SQIVND (reference sequence). CDR3 length equals 14 residues. CDR3: CASKGGEAYNEQFF. In DNA form, the CDR3 reads TGTGCCTCCAAGGGGGGGGAGGCCTACAATGAGCAGTTCTTC.